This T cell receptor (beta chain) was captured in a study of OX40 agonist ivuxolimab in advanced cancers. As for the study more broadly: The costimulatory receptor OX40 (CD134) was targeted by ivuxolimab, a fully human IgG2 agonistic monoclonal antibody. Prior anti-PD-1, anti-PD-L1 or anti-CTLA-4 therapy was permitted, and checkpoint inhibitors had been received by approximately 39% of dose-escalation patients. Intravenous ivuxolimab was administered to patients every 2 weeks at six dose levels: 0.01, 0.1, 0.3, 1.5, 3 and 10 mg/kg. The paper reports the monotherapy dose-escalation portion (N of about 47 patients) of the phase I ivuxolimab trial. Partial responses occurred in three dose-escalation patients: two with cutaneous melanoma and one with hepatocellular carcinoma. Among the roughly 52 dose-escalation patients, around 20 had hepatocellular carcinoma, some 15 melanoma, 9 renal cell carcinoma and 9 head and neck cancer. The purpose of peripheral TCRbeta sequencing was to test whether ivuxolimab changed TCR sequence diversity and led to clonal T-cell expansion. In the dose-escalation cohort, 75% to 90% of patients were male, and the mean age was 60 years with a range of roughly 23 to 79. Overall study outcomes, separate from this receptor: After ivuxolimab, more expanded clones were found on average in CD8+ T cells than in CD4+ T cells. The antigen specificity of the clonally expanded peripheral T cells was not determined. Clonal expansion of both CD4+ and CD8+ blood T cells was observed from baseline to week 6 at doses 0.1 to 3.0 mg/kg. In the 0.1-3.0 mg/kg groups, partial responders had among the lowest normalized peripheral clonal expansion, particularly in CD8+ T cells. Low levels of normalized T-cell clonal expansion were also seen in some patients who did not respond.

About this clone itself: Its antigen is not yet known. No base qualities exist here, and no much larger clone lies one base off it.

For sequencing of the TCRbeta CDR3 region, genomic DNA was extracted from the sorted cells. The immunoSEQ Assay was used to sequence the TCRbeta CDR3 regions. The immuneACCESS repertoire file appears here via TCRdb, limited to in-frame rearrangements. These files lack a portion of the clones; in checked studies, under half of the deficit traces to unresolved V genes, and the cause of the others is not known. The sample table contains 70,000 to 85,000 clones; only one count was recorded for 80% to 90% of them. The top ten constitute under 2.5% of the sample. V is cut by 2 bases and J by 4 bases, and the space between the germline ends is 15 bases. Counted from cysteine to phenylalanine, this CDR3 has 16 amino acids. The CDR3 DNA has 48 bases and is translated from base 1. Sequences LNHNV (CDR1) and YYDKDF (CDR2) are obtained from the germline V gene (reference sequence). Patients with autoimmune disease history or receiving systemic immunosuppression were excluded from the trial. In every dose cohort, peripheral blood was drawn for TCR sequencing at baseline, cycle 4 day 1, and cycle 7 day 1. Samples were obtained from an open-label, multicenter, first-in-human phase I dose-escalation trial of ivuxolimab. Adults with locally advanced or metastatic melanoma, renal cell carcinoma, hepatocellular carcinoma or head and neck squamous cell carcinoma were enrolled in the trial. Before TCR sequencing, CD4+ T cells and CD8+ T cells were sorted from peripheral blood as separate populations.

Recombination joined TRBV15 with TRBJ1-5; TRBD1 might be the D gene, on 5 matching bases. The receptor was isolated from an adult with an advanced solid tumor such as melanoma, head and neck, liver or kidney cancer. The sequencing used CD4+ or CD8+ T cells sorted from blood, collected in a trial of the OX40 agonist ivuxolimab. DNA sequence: TGTGCCACCAGCAGACTGACAGTTACTGGGAATCAGCCCCAGCATTTT. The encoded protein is CATSRLTVTGNQPQHF. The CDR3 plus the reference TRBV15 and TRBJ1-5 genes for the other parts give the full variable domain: DAMVIQNPRYQVTQFGKPVTLSCSQTLNHNVMYWYQQKSSQAPKLLFHYYDKDFNNEADTPDNFQSRRPNTSFCFLDIRSPGLGDTAMYLCATSRLTVTGNQPQHFGDGTRLSIL.